Sequencing of this T cell receptor beta chain was carried out in a study of T-cell memory formation after mild COVID-19. The CDR3 has 16 amino acids. CDR1 and CDR2 (germline): SEHNR, FQNEAQ (reference sequence). The trim removed 1 base at V and 6 bases at J, leaving 10 bases unmatched. Amplification by 5'RACE using constant-segment primers produced TCR alpha and TCR beta cDNA libraries that carried sample barcodes and UMIs. MiXCR, run by TCRdb on the 5' RACE reads, gives a single entry per CDR3 protein. The data hold roughly 350,000 distinct CDR3 sequences, with 21% observed a single time. The sample taken for sequencing was PBMCs or a T cell subset sorted from them (not recorded which). The sequence was collected from an adult woman who had mild COVID-19 (a few samples of this study predate the infection). Cell type and time point are not known. The V gene is TRBV7-9, the J gene TRBJ2-7, with 9 bases identical to TRBD2. This CDR3 is CASSLVNSGRVGEQYF. The CDR3 coding sequence is TGTGCCAGCAGCTTAGTTAATAGCGGGAGAGTCGGCGAGCAGTACTTC. Drawing the rest from reference TRBV7-9 and TRBJ2-7, the complete variable domain is DTGVSQNPRHKITKRGQNVTFRCDPISEHNRLYWYRQTLGQGPEFLTYFQNEAQLEKSRLLSDRFSAERPKGSFSTLEIQRTEQGDSAMYLCASSLVNSGRVGEQYFGPGTRLTVT.